This T cell receptor beta chain was identified during a study of T cell clonotyping in hematopoietic cell transplantation. Note on this clone: What it recognizes is unknown.

The method was immunoSEQ multiplex PCR; TCRdb's version includes in-frame clones alone and lacks a portion of them. The sample shows 10,000 to 15,000 clones, just under 85% of them seen only once. Whole-study findings and limits: Without cell sorting, CD4 versus CD8 contributions remain unresolved.

CDR1 and CDR2 (germline): GTSNPN, SVGIG (reference sequence). This CDR3 is 12 amino acids long. V was pared by 2 bases and J by 7 bases, with 11 bases between. Specimen: PBMCs, collected 100 days after allogeneic stem cell transplant. The clonotype was recovered from a female patient in her thirties or forties who had an allogeneic stem cell transplant from a related donor, so T cells may come from the graft donor. Some clones in this sample may be carry-over from other donors' samples. The chain employs TRBV30 and TRBJ1-1, with D unclear. In DNA, the CDR3 is TGTGCCTGGAGTAGGCAGGCGGGTGAAGCTTTCTTT. It yields the protein CAWSRQAGEAFF.